This record looks at one TCR beta chain sequence and its context. The source of the sample is a study of blood T cell repertoires in COVID-19. Looking at the study overall: PBMCs, B-cell-depleted T cells, or T cells provided the cDNA or gDNA that made up the material.

Sequenced by immunoSEQ multiplex PCR; TCRdb stores in-frame clones only, minus some. Of about 46,000 clones listed, about 88% were seen once; the top ten hold approximately 3.1%. This CDR3 has 16 residues. Trimming took 0 bases from V and 1 from J, leaving 11 bases between them. Per germline, CDR1 LGHNA and CDR2 YNFKEQ. Sequencing used PBMCs or T cells enriched from blood (not recorded which). This sequence originates from a woman in her forties or fifties who had recovered from COVID-19. The V gene is TRBV4-2, the J gene TRBJ2-3; maybe TRBD1 (5 bases). CDR3 coding DNA: TGTGCCAGCAGCCAAGAGGGGCCAGGACGCACAGATACGCAGTATTTT. Translated, it gives CASSQEGPGRTDTQYF.